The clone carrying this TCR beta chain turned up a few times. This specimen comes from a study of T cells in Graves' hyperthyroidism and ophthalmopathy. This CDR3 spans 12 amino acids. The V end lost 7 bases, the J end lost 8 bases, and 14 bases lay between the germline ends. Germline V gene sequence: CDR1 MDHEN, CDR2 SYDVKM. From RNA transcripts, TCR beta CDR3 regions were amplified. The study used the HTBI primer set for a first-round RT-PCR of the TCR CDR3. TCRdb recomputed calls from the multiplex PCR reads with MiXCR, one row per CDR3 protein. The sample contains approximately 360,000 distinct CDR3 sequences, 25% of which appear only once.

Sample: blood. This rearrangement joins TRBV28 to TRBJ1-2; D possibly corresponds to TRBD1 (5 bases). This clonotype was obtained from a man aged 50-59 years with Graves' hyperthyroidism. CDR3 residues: CASTPGAGGYTF. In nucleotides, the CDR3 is TGTGCCAGCACCCCCGGGGCTGGCGGCTACACCTTC.